A single sample gave rise to the 17 T cell receptor beta chains below, sequenced in a study of blood T cells in healthy people across ages. Through a sample-barcoded 5' primer and a J-beta primer mix, a second PCR was run for roughly 7 to 11 cycles. TCRdb passed the 5' RACE reads through MiXCR, listing each CDR3 protein once. The sample lists 1.5 million to 2 million distinct CDR3 sequences, around half occurring once. The sample comprised blood. These receptor sequences come from a woman aged 40 to 50 in good health.

V is TRBV7-9 and J is TRBJ1-1, with 8 bases lining up with TRBD1. With V trimmed by 6 bases and J by 1 base, 10 bases remained unmatched. Germline V gene data show CDR1 as SEHNR and CDR2 as FQNEAQ (reference sequence). The CDR3 totals 16 residues. The CDR3: CASSFRTGGRNTEAFF. CDR3 DNA sequence: TGTGCCAGCAGTTTTCGCACAGGGGGGCGGAACACTGAAGCTTTCTTT. Full variable domain (outside the CDR3, taken from reference TRBV7-9 and TRBJ1-1): DTGVSQNPRHKITKRGQNVTFRCDPISEHNRLYWYRQTLGQGPEFLTYFQNEAQLEKSRLLSDRFSAERPKGSFSTLEIQRTEQGDSAMYLCASSFRTGGRNTEAFFGQGTRLTVV.

The chain combines TRBV6-5 with TRBJ1-4, with 7 bases identical to TRBD1. CDR1 and CDR2 from the germline V gene are MNHEY and SVGAGI. The CDR3 runs to 14 residues. V gave up 6 bases and J gave up 8 bases; unmatched junction bases: 9. CDR3 nucleotides: TGTGCCAGCAGATCGCGACAGGGTCAGGAAAAACTGTTTTTT. This encodes CASRSRQGQEKLFF.

This clonotype appeared a few times. The germline gene is not matched at one end of the junction; a read error may be the cause. CDR3 protein: CASSLGGERKTQYF. Written as DNA, the CDR3 is TGTGCTAGCAGCTTGGGGGGCGAGAGAAAGACCCAGTACTTC. The rearrangement joins TRBV7-7 to TRBJ2-4, with D perhaps matching TRBD1 or TRBD2 (6 bases each). The J call could be wrong; TRBJ2-5 is a better fit for the DNA end. In germline, CDR1 is SSHAT, CDR2 FNYEAQ (reference sequence). The length of the CDR3 is 14 residues.

The V gene is TRBV27, the J gene TRBJ2-7; 7 bases line up with TRBD1. J was trimmed by 4 bases and V by 8 bases; bases with no gene match: 5. Germline V gene lookup returns CDR1 MNHEY and CDR2 SMNVEV (reference sequence). The CDR3 loop spans 12 amino acids. CDR3 DNA: TGTGCCAGCGGGGACAGTCCTTACGAGCAGTACTTC. Translation: CASGDSPYEQYF.

The chain combines TRBV2 with TRBJ2-3, with 8 nucleotides matching TRBD2. The germline gives CDR1 SNHLY, CDR2 FYNNEI. CDR3 length equals 13 residues. The ends lost 11 bases at V and 8 bases at J; junction bases unmatched: 12. The CDR3 sequence: CAGASGGAFTQYF. The CDR3 DNA sequence: TGTGCCGGCGCCTCCGGGGGGGCATTTACGCAGTATTTT.

The V gene is TRBV18, the J gene TRBJ1-4; the D is unclear. Trimming pared 4 bases from V and 0 bases from J, leaving 9 bases between. Germline V gene sequence: CDR1 KGHSH, CDR2 LQKENI. The CDR3 covers 15 residues. This chain's CDR3 is CASSRAVATNEKLFF. The CDR3 coding sequence is TGTGCCAGCTCACGGGCTGTCGCAACTAATGAAAAACTGTTTTTT.

The V gene is TRBV27, the J gene TRBJ2-7, with D maybe TRBD2 (5 bases). Gene TRBJ2-5 matches the end of the DNA better, so the J call may be wrong. Germline CDR1 and CDR2: MNHEY and SMNVEV (reference sequence). The length of the CDR3 is 15 residues. CDR3 amino acids: CASSLLSSGWETQYF. CDR3 DNA sequence: TGTGCCAGCAGTTTGTTATCGTCGGGATGGGAGACCCAGTACTTC.

The chain combines TRBV20-1 with TRBJ2-7, with 8 bases lining up with TRBD2. The J call is in doubt because the DNA end fits TRBJ2-5 better. This CDR3 spans 17 amino acids. The germline gives CDR1 DFQATT, CDR2 SNEGSKA (reference sequence). The CDR3 DNA reads TGCAGTGCTAGGAGGGGCATGGGCGGGGGGAAACAAGAGACCCAGTACTTC. Translation: CSARRGMGGGKQETQYF.

This clonotype was seen only a few times. The J gene is TRBJ2-4, the V gene TRBV4-1; D possibly uses TRBD1 or TRBD2 (5 bases each). The CDR3 totals 16 residues. V was clipped by 4 bases and J by 1 base, with 14 bases between them. The germline V gene encodes CDR1 MGHRA and CDR2 YSYEKL. CDR3 region: CASSPQGRGAKNIQYF. Here the CDR3 DNA reads TGCGCCAGCAGCCCCCAGGGACGTGGGGCCAAAAACATTCAGTACTTC.

This chain links TRBV6-6 with TRBJ1-2; unclear D gene. Trimming took 7 bases from V and 2 from J, leaving 17 bases between them. Per the germline V gene, CDR1 is MNHNY and CDR2 is SVGAGI (reference sequence). There are 15 residues in the CDR3. The CDR3 region is CASTPTGGLNYGYTF. The CDR3 nucleotides are TGTGCCAGCACCCCAACGGGCGGTCTCAACTATGGCTACACCTTC.

The gene calls are TRBV4-3 and TRBJ1-4; TRBD1 matches at 7 bases. The CDR3 is made up of 16 amino acids. CDR1 and CDR2 from the germline V gene are LGHNA and YSLEER. V shed 3 bases, J shed 3 bases, and the junction held 7 bases outside the gene matches. The CDR3 DNA sequence: TGCGCCAGCAGCCATGCACCGGGACAGCCTAATGAAAAACTGTTTTTT. As protein: CASSHAPGQPNEKLFF.

The rearrangement links TRBV7-9 to TRBJ2-3; D possibly matches TRBD1 or TRBD2 (5 bases each). Per germline, CDR1 SEHNR and CDR2 FQNEAQ (reference sequence). Deletions cut 5 bases from V and 4 bases from J, with 13 bases between. This CDR3 contains 14 residues. CDR3 coding DNA: TGTGCCAGCAGCGTATCGGGACCCTCAGATACGCAGTATTTT. This codes for CASSVSGPSDTQYF. The whole variable domain, remainder taken from reference TRBV7-9 and TRBJ2-3, is DTGVSQNPRHKITKRGQNVTFRCDPISEHNRLYWYRQTLGQGPEFLTYFQNEAQLEKSRLLSDRFSAERPKGSFSTLEIQRTEQGDSAMYLCASSVSGPSDTQYFGPGTRLTVL.

V gene TRBV24-1 combines with J gene TRBJ1-1; tentatively, D is TRBD1 (5 bases). Germline assignment: CDR1 KGHDR and CDR2 SFDVKD. Trimming took 5 bases from V and 10 from J, leaving 16 bases between them. The CDR3 runs 13 residues. CDR3 in amino acids: CATSVPGGPGAFF. The CDR3 region has the DNA TGTGCCACCAGTGTACCGGGGGGACCCGGAGCTTTCTTT.

This clonotype was detected a few times. The chain couples TRBV6-1 to TRBJ2-3, with 14 positions matching TRBD2. The CDR3 length is 14 residues. Germline trimming cut 11 bases from V and 4 bases from J; bases unmatched to any gene: 5. Germline V lookup: CDR1 MNHNS, CDR2 SASEGT. Here the CDR3 DNA reads TGTGCCGCGACTAGCGGGGGGGCTTCAGATACGCAGTATTTT. It codes for CAATSGGASDTQYF.

The V and J genes are TRBV4-3 and TRBJ2-3; TRBD2 is a possible D gene (6 bases). This CDR3 is 16 amino acids long. Germline CDR1 and CDR2: LGHNA and YSLEER. V lost 4 bases, J lost 2 bases, and 16 bases lay in between. CDR3 residues: CASSPARAGFTDTQYF. In nucleotides, the CDR3 is TGCGCCAGCAGCCCTGCGAGGGCGGGGTTCACAGATACGCAGTATTTT.

The chain links TRBV20-1 to TRBJ2-1; D is ambiguous. The CDR3 has 13 amino acids. V lost 2 bases, J lost 3 bases, and 8 bases lay in between. Germline V gene sequence: CDR1 DFQATT, CDR2 SNEGSKA (reference sequence). The CDR3 DNA reads TGCAGTGCTAGAAGGGCAGACTACAATGAGCAGTTCTTC. Encoded protein: CSARRADYNEQFF.

The chain is built from TRBV29-1 and TRBJ2-3; a weak D match, TRBD2 (5 bases). CDR3 length equals 13 residues. Looked up from germline, CDR1 is SQVTM and CDR2 is ANQGSEA. V was shortened by 1 base and J by 6 bases, with 11 bases between the two germline ends. The CDR3 nucleotides read TGCAGCGTTGAAGCGAGGGTGATGGATACGCAGTATTTT. Translation gives CSVEARVMDTQYF.